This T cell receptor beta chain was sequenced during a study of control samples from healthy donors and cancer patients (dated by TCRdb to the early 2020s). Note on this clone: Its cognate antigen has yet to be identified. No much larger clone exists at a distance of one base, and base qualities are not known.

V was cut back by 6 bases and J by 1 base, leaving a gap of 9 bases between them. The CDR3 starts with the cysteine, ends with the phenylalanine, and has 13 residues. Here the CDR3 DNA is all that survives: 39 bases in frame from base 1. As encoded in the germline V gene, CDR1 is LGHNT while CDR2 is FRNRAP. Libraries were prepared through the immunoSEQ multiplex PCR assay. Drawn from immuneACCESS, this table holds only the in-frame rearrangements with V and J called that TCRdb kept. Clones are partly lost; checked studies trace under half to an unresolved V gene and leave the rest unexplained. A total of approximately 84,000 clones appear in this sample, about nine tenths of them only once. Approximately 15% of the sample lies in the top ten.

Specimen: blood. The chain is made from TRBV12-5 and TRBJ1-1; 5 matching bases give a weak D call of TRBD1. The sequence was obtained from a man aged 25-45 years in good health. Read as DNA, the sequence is TGTGCTAGTGGGCCCGGGGGGAACACTGAAGCTTTCTTT. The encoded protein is CASGPGGNTEAFF.